The 15 T cell receptor beta chains below all came from one sample that was sequenced in a study of tumor T cells in aggressive B-cell lymphoma. Libraries were prepared by immunoSEQ multiplex PCR; TCRdb keeps only in-frame clonotypes and omits some of them. The data hold more than 950 clones, with 80% to 95% observed a single time. Material for sequencing was tumor tissue. The source of these receptors is an adult with diffuse large B cell lymphoma.

The chain couples TRBV30 to TRBJ1-1, with TRBD1 matching 8 bases. With 0 bases clipped from V and 3 bases from J, the junction kept 6 bases outside the gene matches. Looked up from germline, CDR1 is GTSNPN and CDR2 is SVGIG (reference sequence). The CDR3 sequence is 15 residues long. This CDR3 is CAWSVQGAQDTEAFF. The CDR3 bases are TGTGCCTGGAGTGTTCAGGGGGCGCAGGACACTGAAGCTTTCTTT.

The V and J genes are TRBV7-3 and TRBJ2-1; possible D gene TRBD2, 6 bases. The V and J ends lost 4 bases and 7 bases respectively, with 17 bases between them. The CDR3 runs to 15 residues. From germline, CDR1 is SGHTA and CDR2 FQGTGA. The CDR3 sequence: CASSSQGSGYNEQFF. In DNA form, the CDR3 reads TGTGCCAGCAGCTCCCAAGGTAGCGGTTATAATGAGCAGTTCTTC.

This sequence joins TRBV27 and TRBJ1-1; a weak D match, TRBD1 (5 bases). The CDR3 consists of 13 residues. Germline V CDR1 and CDR2: MNHEY, SMNVEV (reference sequence). V shed 4 bases and J shed 2 bases, with 8 bases lying between them. CDR3 sequence (DNA): TGTGCCAGCAGTTATCAGGGTAACACTGAAGCTTTCTTT. Translating gives CASSYQGNTEAFF.

The CDR3: CASSLGGRWNSPLHF. CDR3 nucleotide sequence: TGTGCCAGCAGTTTAGGGGGCAGGTGGAATTCACCCCTCCACTTT. V is TRBV27 and J is TRBJ1-6; the D gene is possibly TRBD1 (6 bases). V dropped 2 bases and J dropped 7 bases, with 12 bases sitting between them. Germline V gene sequence: CDR1 MNHEY, CDR2 SMNVEV (reference sequence). The length of the CDR3 is 15 residues.

Worth noting for this clone: In this CDR3 the conserved last residue, phenylalanine or tryptophan, is missing, so a read error is likely. The rearrangement uses TRBV28 and TRBJ2-2; a weak D match, TRBD2 (6 bases). This CDR3 has 12 residues. V dropped 3 bases and J dropped 7 bases, with 6 bases sitting between them. Germline V gene lookup returns CDR1 MDHEN and CDR2 SYDVKM. Written as DNA, the CDR3 is TGTGCCAGCAGTTTGGAGGGCGGGGAGCTGTTTTCT. It codes for CASSLEGGELFS.

The chain links TRBV6-5 to TRBJ2-1; TRBD2 aligns across 8 bases. The CDR3 has 14 residues. Germline V gives CDR1 MNHEY, CDR2 SVGAGI. V lost 8 bases and J lost 9; bases outside the gene matches: 12. This CDR3 is CASSLEGGRSEQFF. CDR3 in DNA: TGTGCCAGCTCGTTGGAGGGCGGGAGGAGTGAGCAGTTCTTC.

The V call is TRBV7-9, the J call TRBJ2-3, with TRBD1 as a possible D gene (6 bases). The CDR3 has 14 residues. CDR1 and CDR2 (germline): SEHNR, FQNEAQ (reference sequence). V was trimmed by 0 bases and J by 5 bases, leaving 9 bases between them. The DNA for the CDR3 is TGTGCCAGCAGCTTAGCGCTCAGGGGAGATACGCAGTATTTT. This translates into CASSLALRGDTQYF. The variable domain in full, with the rest retrieved from reference TRBV7-9 and TRBJ2-3, is DTGVSQNPRHKITKRGQNVTFRCDPISEHNRLYWYRQTLGQGPEFLTYFQNEAQLEKSRLLSDRFSAERPKGSFSTLEIQRTEQGDSAMYLCASSLALRGDTQYFGPGTRLTVL.

This sequence joins TRBV30 and TRBJ1-5, with D perhaps TRBD1 (5 bases). Germline V gene lookup returns CDR1 GTSNPN and CDR2 SVGIG (reference sequence). The CDR3 has 13 amino acids. V lost 0 bases and J lost 9, with 12 bases in between. This CDR3 reads CAWSVGGTLPQHF. In nucleotides, the CDR3 is TGTGCCTGGAGTGTGGGGGGGACGCTGCCCCAGCATTTT.

The J gene is TRBJ1-2, the V gene TRBV5-8, with a tentative D call TRBD1 (5 bases). Trimming cost V 4 bases and J 4 bases, with 11 bases left between them. This CDR3 has 13 residues. In germline, CDR1 is SGHTS, CDR2 YDEGEE. For the CDR3, the DNA is TGTGCCAGCAGCCCCAGACAGCCCTATGGCTACACCTTC. This translates into CASSPRQPYGYTF. Variable domain in full (rest from reference TRBV5-8 and TRBJ1-2): EAGVTQSPTHLIKTRGQQATLRCSPISGHTSVYWYQQALGLGLQFLLWYDEGEERNRGNFPPRFSGRQFPNYSSELNVNALELEDSALYLCASSPRQPYGYTFGSGTRLTVV.

J is TRBJ2-5 and V is TRBV15; perhaps TRBD1 as D (5 bases). The tail of the sequence fits TRBJ2-7 better, so the J call may be wrong. This CDR3 region has 15 residues. Looked up from germline, CDR1 is LNHNV and CDR2 is YYDKDF (reference sequence). The CDR3 coding sequence is TGTGCCACCAGCAGAGATCTGGACATCACCTACGAGCAGTACTTC. Residues: CATSRDLDITYEQYF.

This chain joins TRBV30 and TRBJ1-1; D possibly corresponds to TRBD1 (5 bases). Germline CDR1 reads GTSNPN; CDR2 reads SVGIG (reference sequence). The CDR3 is made up of 13 amino acids. Deletions cut 0 bases from V and 0 bases from J, with 5 bases between. The CDR3 region has the DNA TGTGCCTGGAGTGTAGGGGTGAACACTGAAGCTTTCTTT. The encoded protein is CAWSVGVNTEAFF.

V gene TRBV19 combines with J gene TRBJ2-3; 12 bases fit TRBD2. Germline trimming cut 0 bases from V and 6 bases from J; bases unmatched to any gene: 4. Germline V lookup: CDR1 LNHDA, CDR2 SQIVND (reference sequence). The CDR3 totals 16 residues. The CDR3 protein is CASSIEASGRADTQYF. The DNA of the CDR3 is TGTGCCAGTAGTATAGAGGCTAGCGGGAGGGCCGATACGCAGTATTTT.

This clone is a singleton in its sample. The CDR3, as DNA: TGTGCCAGTAGTATAGCTGGGGGAGGGAGCCCGACTTTC. Protein sequence: CASSIAGGGSPTF. The chain joins TRBV19 to TRBJ2-6; TRBD2 matches 7 bases. The trim removed 1 base at V and 18 bases at J, leaving 9 bases unmatched. The germline CDR1 and CDR2 sequences are LNHDA and SQIVND (reference sequence). The CDR3 loop spans 13 amino acids. The entire variable domain, with the rest obtained from reference TRBV19 and TRBJ2-6, is as follows: DGGITQSPKYLFRKEGQNVTLSCEQNLNHDAMYWYRQDPGQGLRLIYYSQIVNDFQKGDIAEGYSVSREKKESFPLTVTSAQKNPTAFYLCASSIAGGGSPTFGAGSRLTVL.

The V call is TRBV27, the J call TRBJ2-1; D is perhaps TRBD1 (5 bases). Germline assignment: CDR1 MNHEY and CDR2 SMNVEV (reference sequence). The CDR3 has 12 amino acids. Between the trimmed V and J ends, which lost 2 bases and 10 bases, there was a span of 9 bases. The CDR3 reads CASSLSDREQFF. In DNA form, the CDR3 reads TGTGCCAGCAGTTTAAGTGACAGAGAGCAGTTCTTC.

The chain couples TRBV6-5 to TRBJ1-1; 9 bases agree with TRBD1. J was trimmed by 7 bases and V by 5 bases; bases with no gene match: 8. CDR1 and CDR2 (germline): MNHEY, SVGAGI. The CDR3 has 14 residues. The CDR3 bases are TGTGCCAGCAGTAAGACAGGGGGACAATTTGAAGCTTTCTTT. It specifies CASSKTGGQFEAFF.